The 4 T cell receptor beta chains below come from one sample, sequenced in a study of Graves' ophthalmopathy and Graves' hyperthyroidism. RNA transcripts served as template for amplifying TCR beta CDR3 sequences. An opening RT-PCR round employed HTBI primers and preceded a second-round multiplex PCR. TCRdb used MiXCR to reprocess the multiplex PCR reads, holding one entry per CDR3 protein. The profile shows roughly 380,000 distinct CDR3 sequences, 15% to 17% of them singletons. The sequenced sample was peripheral blood. The source is a young woman with stable Graves' hyperthyroidism.

Many counts were recorded for this clonotype. This CDR3 reads CATSDSNYGYTF. CDR3 bases: TGTGCCACCAGTGACAGCAACTATGGCTACACCTTC. This rearrangement joins TRBV24-1 to TRBJ1-2; D is unresolved. The ends were cut back, 4 bases at V and 2 bases at J, with 4 bases in the middle. CDR1 is KGHDR, CDR2 SFDVKD, per germline. The CDR3 length is 12 residues.

This clonotype has at least ten counts. The rearrangement joins TRBV12-3 or TRBV12-4 to TRBJ1-2, with D possibly matching TRBD1 (5 bases). V was trimmed by 0 bases and J by 3 bases, leaving 20 bases between them. The CDR3 consists of 18 residues. The CDR3 spells CASSLARRGLRYDYGYTF. The CDR3 DNA sequence: TGTGCCAGCAGTTTAGCAAGGAGGGGCCTACGATACGACTATGGCTACACCTTC.

This clonotype was found many times. This chain links TRBV19 with TRBJ2-5; TRBD1 agrees at 8 bases. The CDR3 covers 15 residues. V was clipped by 5 bases and J by 5 bases; unmatched bases: 10. Germline CDR1 reads LNHDA; CDR2 reads SQIVND (reference sequence). CDR3 amino acids: CASSPREDRAETQYF. CDR3 DNA sequence: TGTGCCAGTAGTCCCCGTGAGGACAGGGCTGAGACCCAGTACTTC.

This clonotype has a count of ten or more. The chain couples TRBV6-1 to TRBJ1-2; 8 nucleotides line up with TRBD1. Germline values: CDR1 MNHNS, CDR2 SASEGT. After removal of 4 bases from V and 4 bases from J, the junction contained 11 bases not matched to a gene. The CDR3 length is 16 residues. CDR3 nucleotides: TGTGCCAGCAGTGCATACTCGACAGGGGCCTCCTATGGCTACACCTTC. Translating gives CASSAYSTGASYGYTF.